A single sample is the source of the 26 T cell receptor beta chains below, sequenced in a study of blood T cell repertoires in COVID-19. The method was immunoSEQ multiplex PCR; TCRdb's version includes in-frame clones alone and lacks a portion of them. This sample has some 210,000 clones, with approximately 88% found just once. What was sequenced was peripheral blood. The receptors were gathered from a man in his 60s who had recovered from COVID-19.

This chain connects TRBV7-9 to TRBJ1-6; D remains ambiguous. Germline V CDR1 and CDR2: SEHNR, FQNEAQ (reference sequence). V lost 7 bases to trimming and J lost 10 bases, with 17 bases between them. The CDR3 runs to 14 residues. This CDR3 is CASTPRRPGSPLHF. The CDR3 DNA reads TGTGCCAGCACCCCTCGAAGGCCGGGGTCACCCCTCCACTTT.

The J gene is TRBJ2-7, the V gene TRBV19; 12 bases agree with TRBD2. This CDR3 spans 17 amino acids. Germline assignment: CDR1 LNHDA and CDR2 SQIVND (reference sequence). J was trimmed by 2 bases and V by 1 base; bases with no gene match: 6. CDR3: CASSIARTSGTPYEQYF. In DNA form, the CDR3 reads TGTGCCAGTAGTATAGCCCGGACTAGCGGGACCCCCTACGAGCAGTACTTC.

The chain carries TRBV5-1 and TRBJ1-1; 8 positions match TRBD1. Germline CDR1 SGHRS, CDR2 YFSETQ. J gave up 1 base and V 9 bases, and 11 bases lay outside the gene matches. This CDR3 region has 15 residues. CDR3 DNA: TGCGCCACCCTCGCCTGGACAGGGCGGAACACTGAAGCTTTCTTT. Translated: CATLAWTGRNTEAFF.

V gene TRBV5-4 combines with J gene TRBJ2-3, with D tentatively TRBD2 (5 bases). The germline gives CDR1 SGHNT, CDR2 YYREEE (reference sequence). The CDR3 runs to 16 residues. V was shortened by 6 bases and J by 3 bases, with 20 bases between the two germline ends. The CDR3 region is CASTPRSGGRTDTQYF. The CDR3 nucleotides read TGTGCCAGCACCCCTCGGAGCGGAGGCCGGACAGATACGCAGTATTTT.

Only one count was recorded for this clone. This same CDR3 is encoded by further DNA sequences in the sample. The CDR3 DNA reads TGTGCCAGCAGTGGACAGGGGAACACTGAAGCTTTCTTT. Its protein is CASSGQGNTEAFF. The chain joins TRBV2 to TRBJ1-1, with 7 bases identical to TRBD1. CDR1 is SNHLY and CDR2 is FYNNEI in the germline V gene. The CDR3 runs 13 residues. J gave up 1 base and V 4 bases, and 0 bases lay outside the gene matches.

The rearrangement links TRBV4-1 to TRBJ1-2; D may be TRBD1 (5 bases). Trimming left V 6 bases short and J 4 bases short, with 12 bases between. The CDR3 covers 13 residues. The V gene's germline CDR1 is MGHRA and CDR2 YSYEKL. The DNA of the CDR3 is TGCGCCAGCAGGAACGACAGAATCTATGGCTACACCTTC. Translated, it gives CASRNDRIYGYTF.

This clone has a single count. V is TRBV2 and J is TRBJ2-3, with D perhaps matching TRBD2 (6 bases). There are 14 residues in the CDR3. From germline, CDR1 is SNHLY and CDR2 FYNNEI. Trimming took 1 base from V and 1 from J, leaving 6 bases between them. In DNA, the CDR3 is TGTGCCAGCAGTGAAGGGGGGGGCACAGATACGCAGTATTTT. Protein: CASSEGGGTDTQYF. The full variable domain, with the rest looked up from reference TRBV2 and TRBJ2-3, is EPEVTQTPSHQVTQMGQEVILRCVPISNHLYFYWYRQILGQKVEFLVSFYNNEISEKSEIFDDQFSVERPDGSNFTLKIRSTKLEDSAMYFCASSEGGGTDTQYFGPGTRLTVL.

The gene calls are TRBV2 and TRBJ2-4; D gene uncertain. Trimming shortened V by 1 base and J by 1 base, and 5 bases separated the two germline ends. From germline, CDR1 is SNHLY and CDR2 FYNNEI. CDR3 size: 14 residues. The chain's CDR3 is CASSEGQAKNIQYF. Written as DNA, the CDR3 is TGTGCCAGCAGTGAAGGTCAGGCCAAAAACATTCAGTACTTC.

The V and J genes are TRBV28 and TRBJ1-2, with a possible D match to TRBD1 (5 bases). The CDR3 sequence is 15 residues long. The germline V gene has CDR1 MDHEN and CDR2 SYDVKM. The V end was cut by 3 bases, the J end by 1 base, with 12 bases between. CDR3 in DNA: TGTGCCAGCAGTTTTAGGGTCAGGGATAACTATGGCTACACCTTC. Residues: CASSFRVRDNYGYTF.

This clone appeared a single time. The DNA for the CDR3 is TGTGCCAGCAATAAAGGATCAGGGTCCCACGAGCAGTACTTC. It codes for CASNKGSGSHEQYF. The rearrangement links TRBV6-6 to TRBJ2-7; maybe TRBD1 (5 bases). The CDR3 is made up of 14 amino acids. Trimming took off 7 bases at V and 5 bases at J, with 18 bases between the two ends. The V gene's germline CDR1 is MNHNY and CDR2 SVGAGI (reference sequence).

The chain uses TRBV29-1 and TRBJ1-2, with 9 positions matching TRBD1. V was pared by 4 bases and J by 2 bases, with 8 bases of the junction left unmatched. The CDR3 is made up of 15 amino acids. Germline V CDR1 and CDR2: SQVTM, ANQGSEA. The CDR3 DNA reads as TGCAGCGTTGCTGGGGACAGGGTCGCCAACTATGGCTACACCTTC. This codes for CSVAGDRVANYGYTF.

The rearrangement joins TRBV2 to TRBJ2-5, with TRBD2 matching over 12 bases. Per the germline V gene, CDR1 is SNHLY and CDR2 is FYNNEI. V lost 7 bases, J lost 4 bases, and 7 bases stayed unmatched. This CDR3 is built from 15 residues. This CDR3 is CASMLTSGGGETQYF. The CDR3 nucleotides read TGTGCCAGCATGTTGACTAGCGGGGGAGGAGAGACCCAGTACTTC.

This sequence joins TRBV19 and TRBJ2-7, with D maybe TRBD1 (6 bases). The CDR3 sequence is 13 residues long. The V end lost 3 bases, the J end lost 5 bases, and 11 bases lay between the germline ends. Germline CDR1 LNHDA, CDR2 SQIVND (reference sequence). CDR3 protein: CASSIPGVHEQYF. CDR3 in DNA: TGTGCCAGTAGTATCCCAGGGGTTCACGAGCAGTACTTC.

The CDR3 coding sequence is TGTGCCAGCAGTGAGCCCCGCGGTCAGCCCCAGCATTTT. It translates to CASSEPRGQPQHF. This chain links TRBV6-1 with TRBJ1-5, with D unresolved. The CDR3 extends over 13 amino acids. V lost 3 bases and J lost 6, with 9 bases in between. Germline V CDR1 and CDR2: MNHNS, SASEGT.

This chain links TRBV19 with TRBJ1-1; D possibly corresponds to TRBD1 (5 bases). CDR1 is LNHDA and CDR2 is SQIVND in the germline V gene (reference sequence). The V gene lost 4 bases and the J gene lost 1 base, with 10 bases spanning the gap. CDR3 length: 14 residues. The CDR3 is CASSRGVWNTEAFF. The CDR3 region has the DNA TGTGCCAGTAGTAGGGGGGTGTGGAACACTGAAGCTTTCTTT.

CDR3 nucleotide sequence: TGTGCCAGCAGCTTATTGACCGGACTAGCGGGAGCCACCGGGGAGCTGTTTTTT. Its protein is CASSLLTGLAGATGELFF. The chain is built from TRBV7-8 and TRBJ2-2; TRBD2 matches at 13 bases. The germline gives CDR1 SGHVS, CDR2 FQNEAQ. There are 18 residues in the CDR3. Unmatched junction bases numbered 7, after V lost 2 bases and J lost 4 bases.

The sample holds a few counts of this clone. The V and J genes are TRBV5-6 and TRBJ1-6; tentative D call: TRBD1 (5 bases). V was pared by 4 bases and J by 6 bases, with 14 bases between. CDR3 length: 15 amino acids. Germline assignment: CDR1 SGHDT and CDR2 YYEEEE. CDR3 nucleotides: TGTGCCAGCAGCGGCAAAATCGGGGGTAATTCACCCCTCCACTTT. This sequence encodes CASSGKIGGNSPLHF.

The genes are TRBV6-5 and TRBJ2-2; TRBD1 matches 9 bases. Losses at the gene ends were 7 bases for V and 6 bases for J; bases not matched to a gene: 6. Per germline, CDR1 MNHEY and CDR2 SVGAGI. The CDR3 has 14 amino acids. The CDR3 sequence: CASTRTGVPGELFF. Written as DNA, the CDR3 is TGTGCCAGCACCCGGACAGGGGTCCCCGGGGAGCTGTTTTTT.

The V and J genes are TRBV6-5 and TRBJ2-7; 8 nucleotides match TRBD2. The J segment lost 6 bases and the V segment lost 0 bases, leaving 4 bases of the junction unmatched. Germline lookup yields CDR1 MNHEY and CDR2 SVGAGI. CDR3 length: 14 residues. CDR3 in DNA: TGTGCCAGCAGTTACTCGGGACTAGGGGCCGAGCAGTACTTC. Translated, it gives CASSYSGLGAEQYF.

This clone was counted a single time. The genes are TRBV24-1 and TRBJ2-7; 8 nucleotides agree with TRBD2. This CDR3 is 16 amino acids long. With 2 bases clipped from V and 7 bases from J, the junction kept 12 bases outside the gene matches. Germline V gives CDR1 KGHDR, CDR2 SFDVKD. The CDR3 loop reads CATSDSGVAGSLEQYF. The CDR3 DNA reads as TGTGCCACCAGTGATTCCGGGGTAGCGGGAAGCTTGGAGCAGTACTTC.

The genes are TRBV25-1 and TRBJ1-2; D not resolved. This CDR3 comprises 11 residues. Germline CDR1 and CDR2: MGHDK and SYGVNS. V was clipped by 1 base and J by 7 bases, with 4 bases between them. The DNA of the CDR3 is TGTGCCAGCAGTGAATCAGGTGGCTACACCTTC. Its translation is CASSESGGYTF.

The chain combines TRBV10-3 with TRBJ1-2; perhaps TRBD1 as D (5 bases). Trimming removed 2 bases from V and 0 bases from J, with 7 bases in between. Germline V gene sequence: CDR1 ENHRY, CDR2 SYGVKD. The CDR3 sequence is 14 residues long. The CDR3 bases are TGTGCCATCAGTGAGGACAGACCTAACTATGGCTACACCTTC. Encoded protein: CAISEDRPNYGYTF.

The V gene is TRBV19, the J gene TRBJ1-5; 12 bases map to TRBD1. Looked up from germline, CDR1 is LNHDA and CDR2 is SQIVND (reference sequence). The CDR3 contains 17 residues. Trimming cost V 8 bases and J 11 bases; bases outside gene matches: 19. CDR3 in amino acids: CASSPGQGARIVGAQHF. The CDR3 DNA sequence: TGTGCCAGTTCTCCGGGACAGGGGGCGAGGATTGTTGGGGCCCAGCATTTT.

This CDR3 reads CAWRGSFGQPQHF. The CDR3 region has the DNA TGTGCCTGGAGGGGGAGTTTTGGTCAGCCCCAGCATTTT. The chain uses TRBV30 and TRBJ1-5; D gene ambiguous. Deletions cut 3 bases from V and 6 bases from J, with 12 bases between. From germline, CDR1 is GTSNPN and CDR2 SVGIG (reference sequence). This CDR3 contains 13 residues.

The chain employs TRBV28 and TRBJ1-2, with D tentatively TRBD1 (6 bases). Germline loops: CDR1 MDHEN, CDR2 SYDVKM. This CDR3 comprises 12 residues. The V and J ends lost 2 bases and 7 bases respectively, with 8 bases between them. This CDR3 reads CASSLARGGYTF. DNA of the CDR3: TGTGCCAGCAGTTTAGCCAGGGGTGGCTACACCTTC.

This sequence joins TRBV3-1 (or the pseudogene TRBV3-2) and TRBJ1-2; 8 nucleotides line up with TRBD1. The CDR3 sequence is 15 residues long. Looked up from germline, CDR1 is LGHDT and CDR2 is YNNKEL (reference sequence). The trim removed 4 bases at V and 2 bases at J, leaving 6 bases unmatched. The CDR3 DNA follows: TGTGCCAGCAGCCGAGCAGGGGGCACGAACTATGGCTACACCTTC. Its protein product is CASSRAGGTNYGYTF.